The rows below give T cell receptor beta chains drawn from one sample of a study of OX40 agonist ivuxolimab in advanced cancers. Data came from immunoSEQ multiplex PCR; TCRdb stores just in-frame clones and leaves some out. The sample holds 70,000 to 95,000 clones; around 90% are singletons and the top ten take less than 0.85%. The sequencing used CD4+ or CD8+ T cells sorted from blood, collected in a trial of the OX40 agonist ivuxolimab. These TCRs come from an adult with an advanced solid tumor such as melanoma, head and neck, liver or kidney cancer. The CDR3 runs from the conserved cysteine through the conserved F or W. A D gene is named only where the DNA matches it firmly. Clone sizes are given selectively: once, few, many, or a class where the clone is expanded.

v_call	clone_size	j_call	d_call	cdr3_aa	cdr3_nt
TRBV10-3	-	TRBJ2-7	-	CAITSGRLYEQYF	TGTGCCATCACGTCCGGCAGGCTGTACGAGCAGTACTTC
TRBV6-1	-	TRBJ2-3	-	CASSEQSYTQYF	TGTGCCAGCAGTGAGCAGAGCTATACGCAGTATTTT
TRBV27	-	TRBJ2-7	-	CASSLRGSTNEQYF	TGTGCCAGCAGTTTACGGGGGAGCACCAACGAGCAGTACTTC
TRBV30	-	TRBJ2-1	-	CAWTGDNYNEQFF	TGTGCCTGGACGGGGGACAACTACAATGAGCAGTTCTTC
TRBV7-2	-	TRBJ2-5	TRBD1	CASSFSGTGKGETQYF	TGTGCCAGCAGCTTCTCCGGGACAGGGAAGGGGGAGACCCAGTACTTC
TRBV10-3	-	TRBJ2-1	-	CAISQYNEQFF	TGTGCCATCAGCCAATACAATGAGCAGTTCTTC
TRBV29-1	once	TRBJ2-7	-	CSVPGQNYEQYF	TGCAGCGTCCCCGGACAGAATTACGAGCAGTACTTC
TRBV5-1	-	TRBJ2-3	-	CASSLGGALGDTQYF	TGCGCCAGCAGCTTAGGCGGGGCCCTCGGGGATACGCAGTATTTT
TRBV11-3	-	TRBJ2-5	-	CASSPGRGTETQYF	TGTGCCAGCAGCCCGGGACGGGGGACGGAGACCCAGTACTTC
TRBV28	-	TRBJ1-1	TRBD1	CASSFSTGTGALNTEAFF	TGTGCCAGCAGTTTTTCCACAGGGACAGGGGCGTTGAACACTGAAGCTTTCTTT